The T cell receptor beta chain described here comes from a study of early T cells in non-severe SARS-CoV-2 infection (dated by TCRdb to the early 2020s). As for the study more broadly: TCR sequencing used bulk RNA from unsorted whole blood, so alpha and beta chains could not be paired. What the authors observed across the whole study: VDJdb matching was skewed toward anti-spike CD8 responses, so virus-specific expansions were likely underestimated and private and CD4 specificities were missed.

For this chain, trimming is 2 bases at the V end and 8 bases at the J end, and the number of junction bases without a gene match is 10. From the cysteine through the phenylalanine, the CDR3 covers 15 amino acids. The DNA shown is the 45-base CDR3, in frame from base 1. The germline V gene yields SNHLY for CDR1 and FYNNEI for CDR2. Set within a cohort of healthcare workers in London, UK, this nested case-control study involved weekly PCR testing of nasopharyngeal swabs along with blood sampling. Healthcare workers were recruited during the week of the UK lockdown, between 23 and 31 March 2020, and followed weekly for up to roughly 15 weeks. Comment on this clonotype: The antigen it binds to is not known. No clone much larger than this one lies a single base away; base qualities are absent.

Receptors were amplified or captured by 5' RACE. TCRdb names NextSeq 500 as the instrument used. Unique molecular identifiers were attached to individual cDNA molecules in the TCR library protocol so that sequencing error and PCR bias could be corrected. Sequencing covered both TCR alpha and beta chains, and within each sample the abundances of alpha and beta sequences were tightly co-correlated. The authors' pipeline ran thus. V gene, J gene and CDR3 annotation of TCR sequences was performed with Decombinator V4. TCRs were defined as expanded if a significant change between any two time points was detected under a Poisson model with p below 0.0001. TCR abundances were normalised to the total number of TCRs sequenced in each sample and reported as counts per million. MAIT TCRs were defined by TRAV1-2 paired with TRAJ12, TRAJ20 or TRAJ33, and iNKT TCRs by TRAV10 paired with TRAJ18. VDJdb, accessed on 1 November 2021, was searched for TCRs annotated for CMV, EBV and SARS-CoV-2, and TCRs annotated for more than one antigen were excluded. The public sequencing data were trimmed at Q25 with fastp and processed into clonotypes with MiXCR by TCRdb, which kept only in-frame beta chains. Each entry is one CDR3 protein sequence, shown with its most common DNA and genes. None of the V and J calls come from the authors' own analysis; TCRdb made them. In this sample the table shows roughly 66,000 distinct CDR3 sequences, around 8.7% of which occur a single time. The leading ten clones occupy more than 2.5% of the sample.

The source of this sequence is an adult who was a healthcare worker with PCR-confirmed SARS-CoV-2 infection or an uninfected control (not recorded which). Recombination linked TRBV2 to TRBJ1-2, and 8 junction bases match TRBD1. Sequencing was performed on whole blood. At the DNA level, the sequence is TGTGCCAGCAGTGAACCGAGGGGACAGGTTGTAGGCTACACCTTC. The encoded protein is CASSEPRGQVVGYTF. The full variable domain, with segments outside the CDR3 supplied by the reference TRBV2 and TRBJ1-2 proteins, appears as EPEVTQTPSHQVTQMGQEVILRCVPISNHLYFYWYRQILGQKVEFLVSFYNNEISEKSEIFDDQFSVERPDGSNFTLKIRSTKLEDSAMYFCASSEPRGQVVGYTFGSGTRLTVV.